These 9 T cell receptor beta chains were all obtained from the same sample, sequenced in a study of beta chain features in type 1 diabetes. Reverse transcription of all isolated RNA meant that expressed TCRB transcripts were sequenced. Some clones are missing from TCRdb's copy, which holds only in-frame ones; the method was immunoSEQ multiplex PCR. The sample gives 900,000 or so clones, 15% to 20% of which show up once; about 0.02% is in the top ten. The sample taken for sequencing was naive CD4+ T cells from blood. These receptors were obtained from a woman aged 18-29 years in good health.

There are a few counts of this clone. V usage is TRBV5-6 and J usage is TRBJ2-1; 9 bases line up with TRBD1. The junction had 4 bases not matched to a gene; V was cut back by 4 bases and J by 2 bases. The CDR3 has 15 residues. The germline CDR1 and CDR2 sequences are SGHDT and YYEEEE. Here the CDR3 reads CASSTGTGPYNEQFF. The CDR3 nucleotides are TGTGCCAGCAGCACCGGGACAGGGCCCTACAATGAGCAGTTCTTC. Looking up the rest from reference TRBV5-6 and TRBJ2-1 gives the full variable domain: DAGVTQSPTHLIKTRGQQVTLRCSPKSGHDTVSWYQQALGQGPQFIFQYYEEEERQRGNFPDRFSGHQFPNYSSELNVNALLLGDSALYLCASSTGTGPYNEQFFGPGTRLTVL.

The CDR3 DNA sequence: TGCAGTGCTAGAGGAACGAGGGAGGCTTTCTTT. Protein sequence: CSARGTREAFF. V gene TRBV20-1 combines with J gene TRBJ1-1; no definite D call. The ends were cut back, 1 base at V and 11 bases at J, with 11 bases in the middle. Germline CDR1 is DFQATT and CDR2 is SNEGSKA (reference sequence). The CDR3 has 11 amino acids.

The chain joins TRBV6-4 to TRBJ1-1; unclear D gene. CDR1 and CDR2 (germline): MRHNA, SNTAGT. The CDR3 loop spans 13 amino acids. With 10 bases removed from V and 8 bases from J, the gap between germline ends came to 20 bases. The DNA of the CDR3 is TGTGCCATCAGGAGCGGGAGTAGCCGAGAAGCTTTCTTT. This sequence encodes CAIRSGSSREAFF.

Note on this clone: Other DNA variants within this sample encode the same CDR3. The chain joins TRBV5-1 to TRBJ2-3; unclear D gene. Germline assignment: CDR1 SGHRS and CDR2 YFSETQ. Trimming took off 3 bases at V and 2 bases at J, with 4 bases between the two ends. The CDR3 totals 12 residues. Here the CDR3 reads CASSYSTDTQYF. The DNA for the CDR3 is TGCGCCAGCAGCTATTCCACAGATACGCAGTATTTT. The full variable domain, in which reference TRBV5-1 and TRBJ2-3 provide the parts outside the CDR3, is KAGVTQTPRYLIKTRGQQVTLSCSPISGHRSVSWYQQTPGQGLQFLFEYFSETQRNKGNFPGRFSGRQFSNSRSEMNVSTLELGDSALYLCASSYSTDTQYFGPGTRLTVL.

This clone was observed a few times. The chain carries TRBV5-4 and TRBJ2-4; TRBD1 or TRBD2 may be the D gene (6 bases each). Germline CDR1 reads SGHNT; CDR2 reads YYREEE (reference sequence). V lost 4 bases and J 0 bases, leaving 17 bases between the germline ends. The CDR3 extends over 17 amino acids. Here the CDR3 DNA reads TGTGCCAGCAGCCCGGCCGGGGGCACACTAGCCAAAAACATTCAGTACTTC. The encoded protein is CASSPAGGTLAKNIQYF.

This clone was picked up a small number of times. The chain has TRBV28 and TRBJ2-1, with TRBD2 as a possible D gene (5 bases). The CDR3 has 14 amino acids. Germline V gene lookup returns CDR1 MDHEN and CDR2 SYDVKM. Trimming left V 4 bases short and J 9 bases short, with 16 bases between. This CDR3 is CASSSPSYLGEQFF. The CDR3, as DNA: TGTGCCAGCAGTTCCCCTAGCTATCTGGGTGAGCAGTTCTTC.

The chain employs TRBV4-2 and TRBJ2-7; D unclear. The CDR3 covers 16 residues. CDR1 is LGHNA and CDR2 is YNFKEQ in the germline V gene. V was trimmed by 0 bases and J by 5 bases, leaving 17 bases between them. CDR3 sequence reads: CASSQDTPPTTNEQYF. The CDR3 DNA is TGTGCCAGCAGCCAAGATACGCCGCCAACTACGAACGAGCAGTACTTC.

The chain employs TRBV9 and TRBJ2-1, with no clear D. Between the trimmed V and J ends, which lost 4 bases and 0 bases, there was a span of 5 bases. Germline V gene data show CDR1 as SGDLS and CDR2 as YYNGEE. The CDR3 extends over 13 amino acids. The CDR3 protein is CASSTSSYNEQFF. CDR3 DNA: TGTGCCAGCAGCACCTCCTCCTACAATGAGCAGTTCTTC.

This chain links TRBV6-5 with TRBJ2-7; TRBD2 agrees at 9 bases. The germline CDR1 and CDR2 sequences are MNHEY and SVGAGI. J lost 7 bases, V lost 2 bases, and 6 bases had no gene match. The CDR3 consists of 14 residues. The CDR3 nucleotides read TGTGCCAGCAGTTACCTAGCGGGAACGGGTGAGCAGTACTTC. Its protein product is CASSYLAGTGEQYF.